Detailed here is one T cell receptor beta chain. The entry originates in a study of cytomegalovirus exposure and HLA in healthy donors. This CDR3 is built from 15 residues. Per germline, CDR1 MGHRA and CDR2 YSYEKL. V lost 1 base, J lost 4 bases, and 13 bases lay in between. The protocol was immunoSEQ multiplex PCR, while the TCRdb copy is restricted to in-frame clones and leaves out a portion. The repertoire has 80,000 to 100,000 clones, approximately 90% of them found once; the top ten carry approximately 4%. The chain recombines TRBV4-1 with TRBJ2-5; possibly TRBD2 for D (6 bases). This receptor was identified in a woman aged 25 to 39 in good health and CMV-seronegative. The material sequenced was PBMCs. The CDR3 DNA reads TGCGCCAGCAGCCAAGGCAGGTGGGGGGTAGAGACCCAGTACTTC. Translated, it gives CASSQGRWGVETQYF.